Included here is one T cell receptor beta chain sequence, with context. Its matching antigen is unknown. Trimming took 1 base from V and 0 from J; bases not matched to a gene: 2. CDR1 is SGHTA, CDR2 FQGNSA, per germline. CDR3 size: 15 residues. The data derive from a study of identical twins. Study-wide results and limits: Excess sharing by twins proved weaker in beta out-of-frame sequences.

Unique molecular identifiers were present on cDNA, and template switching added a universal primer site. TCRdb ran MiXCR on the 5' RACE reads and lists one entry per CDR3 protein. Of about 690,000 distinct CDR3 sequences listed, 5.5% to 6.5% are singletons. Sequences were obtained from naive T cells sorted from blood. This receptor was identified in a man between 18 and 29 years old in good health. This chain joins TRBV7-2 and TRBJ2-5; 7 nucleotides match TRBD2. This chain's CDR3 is CASSLGGLNQETQYF. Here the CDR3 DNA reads TGTGCCAGCAGCTTAGGGGGACTAAACCAAGAGACCCAGTACTTC.